These 22 T cell receptor beta chains were all obtained from the same sample, sequenced in a study of blood T cell repertoires in COVID-19. Generated by immunoSEQ multiplex PCR, the TCRdb table keeps only in-frame clones and is missing some. The table records around 220,000 clones, 70% to 90% of them present only once. Material: PBMCs or T cells enriched from blood (not recorded which). These receptors all come from a woman aged 50 to 65 with acute COVID-19.

This clone was seen only once. This chain connects TRBV10-2 to TRBJ2-3; 11 nucleotides align to TRBD1. The J segment lost 3 bases and the V segment lost 7 bases, leaving 6 bases of the junction unmatched. This CDR3 region has 15 residues. Germline V CDR1 and CDR2: WSHSY, SAAADI. CDR3 bases: TGCGCCAGCATGAGCGGGACAGGGGGTACAGATACGCAGTATTTT. Amino acid sequence: CASMSGTGGTDTQYF.

This rearrangement joins TRBV11-2 to TRBJ2-7; 7 bases match TRBD2. V trimming: 8 bases; J trimming: 5 bases; junction bases outside the gene matches: 21. The CDR3 runs to 17 residues. From germline, CDR1 is SGHAT and CDR2 FQNNGV. For the CDR3, the DNA is TGTGCCAGCCTTCGGTGGGGTTTGGGCGGGAGCTTGAACGAGCAGTACTTC. Translation: CASLRWGLGGSLNEQYF.

The chain combines TRBV10-2 with TRBJ2-3, with a weak D call TRBD2 (5 bases). Germline CDR1 and CDR2: WSHSY and SAAADI. The CDR3 is made up of 14 amino acids. V lost 8 bases and J 0 bases, leaving 12 bases between the germline ends. The CDR3 DNA sequence: TGCGCCAGCCGCGCTCGGACTAGCACAGATACGCAGTATTTT. Protein product: CASRARTSTDTQYF.

V and J are TRBV10-3 and TRBJ1-5; D not resolved. Germline loops: CDR1 ENHRY, CDR2 SYGVKD. Trimming removed 6 bases at V and 9 bases at J, with 12 bases between. The CDR3 is made up of 12 amino acids. In DNA form, the CDR3 reads TGTGCCATCAGCGGGGAGTCGAGGCCCCAGCATTTT. As protein: CAISGESRPQHF.

The chain joins TRBV12-3 or TRBV12-4 to TRBJ1-1; the D is unclear. The V gene lost 1 base and the J gene lost 2 bases, with 5 bases spanning the gap. The CDR3 runs 13 residues. CDR3 bases: TGTGCCAGCAGTTTAGACAGTAACACTGAAGCTTTCTTT. Its protein is CASSLDSNTEAFF.

The chain recombines TRBV7-9 with TRBJ1-1; TRBD1 aligns across 8 bases. The CDR3 is 12 amino acids. Germline lookup yields CDR1 SEHNR and CDR2 FQNEAQ (reference sequence). V gave up 8 bases and J gave up 5 bases; unmatched junction bases: 4. The DNA for the CDR3 is TGTGCCAGCCCAGGGGGCGAGACTGAAGCTTTCTTT. It codes for CASPGGETEAFF.

This clone has at least ten counts. This sequence joins TRBV15 and TRBJ2-7; D not certain. The CDR3 runs to 11 residues. The ends were cut back, 11 bases at V and 7 bases at J, with 15 bases in the middle. Germline CDR1 LNHNV, CDR2 YYDKDF (reference sequence). The CDR3 sequence: CASPRVGEQYF. The DNA of the CDR3 is TGTGCCTCCCCCCGGGTTGGGGAGCAGTACTTC. The entire variable domain, with the rest obtained from reference TRBV15 and TRBJ2-7, is as follows: DAMVIQNPRYQVTQFGKPVTLSCSQTLNHNVMYWYQQKSSQAPKLLFHYYDKDFNNEADTPDNFQSRRPNTSFCFLDIRSPGLGDTAMYLCASPRVGEQYFGPGTRLTVT.

This clone was found once. The V gene is TRBV11-2, the J gene TRBJ2-1, with 7 bases matching TRBD2. J gave up 8 bases and V 2 bases, and 6 bases lay outside the gene matches. Germline V gene lookup returns CDR1 SGHAT and CDR2 FQNNGV. CDR3 size: 14 residues. This CDR3 reads CASSLRPRGDEQFF. DNA of the CDR3: TGTGCCAGCAGCTTAAGGCCTCGGGGGGATGAGCAGTTCTTC.

V and J are TRBV18 and TRBJ2-3; 7 positions agree with TRBD1. Germline V CDR1 and CDR2: KGHSH, LQKENI. With 5 bases clipped from V and 1 base from J, the junction kept 0 bases outside the gene matches. This CDR3 has 13 residues. CDR3 sequence (DNA): TGTGCCAGCTCAACAGGGGGCACAGATACGCAGTATTTT. Amino acid sequence: CASSTGGTDTQYF.

The chain carries TRBV6-2 or TRBV6-3 and TRBJ1-5; D is possibly TRBD1 (6 bases). The CDR3 runs to 15 residues. Germline V lookup: CDR1 MNHEY, CDR2 SVGEGT. V gave up 5 bases and J gave up 6 bases, with 17 bases separating them. In DNA, the CDR3 is TGTGCCAGCAGTCAGTTTCAGGGGCGCGGTCAGCCCCAGCATTTT. Protein product: CASSQFQGRGQPQHF.

The chain has TRBV7-2 and TRBJ1-2; D call uncertain. Between the trimmed V and J ends, which lost 3 bases and 0 bases, there was a span of 8 bases. Germline CDR1 SGHTA, CDR2 FQGNSA. This CDR3 contains 14 residues. This chain's CDR3 is CASSLGFPNYGYTF. In nucleotides, the CDR3 is TGTGCCAGCAGCTTGGGCTTCCCTAACTATGGCTACACCTTC.

The chain combines TRBV9 with TRBJ1-1; the match to TRBD1 covers 9 bases. Germline V gives CDR1 SGDLS, CDR2 YYNGEE. The length of the CDR3 is 17 residues. With V trimmed by 4 bases and J by 3 bases, 13 bases remained unmatched. CDR3 sequence: CASSFRDRATVDTEAFF. Written as DNA, the CDR3 is TGTGCCAGCAGCTTCCGGGACAGGGCCACAGTGGACACTGAAGCTTTCTTT.

CDR3 sequence reads: CASSELVLDEQFF. For the CDR3, the DNA is TGTGCCAGCAGTGAATTAGTACTGGATGAGCAGTTCTTC. The chain links TRBV25-1 to TRBJ2-1; D is ambiguous. The CDR3 has 13 amino acids. Between the trimmed V and J ends, which lost 1 base and 8 bases, there was a span of 9 bases. Germline values: CDR1 MGHDK, CDR2 SYGVNS.

The chain couples TRBV6-4 to TRBJ2-7; 15 nucleotides line up with TRBD2. CDR1 and CDR2 (germline): MRHNA, SNTAGT. CDR3 length: 23 residues. Trimming removed 6 bases from V and 1 base from J; junction bases left unmatched: 25. In DNA form, the CDR3 reads TGTGCCAGCAGGGACACACGGAACCGGACTAGCGGGAGGGCCGTTTTTAGGTCCTACGAGCAGTACTTC. It codes for CASRDTRNRTSGRAVFRSYEQYF.

The count of this clone is one. Written as DNA, the CDR3 is TGTGCCAGCAGTGAATGGACAGGCAATCAGCCCCAGCATTTT. It specifies CASSEWTGNQPQHF. The rearrangement joins TRBV25-1 to TRBJ1-5, with D possibly being TRBD1 (6 bases). This CDR3 has 14 amino acids. Trimming left V 1 base short and J 2 bases short, with 6 bases between. Germline CDR1 is MGHDK and CDR2 is SYGVNS.

V is TRBV15 and J is TRBJ1-2; D possibly corresponds to TRBD1 (6 bases). The CDR3 runs 14 residues. The germline V and J ends were trimmed by 0 bases and 4 bases, with 9 bases remaining between them. Germline V gene data show CDR1 as LNHNV and CDR2 as YYDKDF (reference sequence). The CDR3 bases are TGTGCCACCAGCAGAGAACAGGGTTCCTATGGCTACACCTTC. Its protein is CATSREQGSYGYTF.

In its sample, this clone was seen once. The V and J genes are TRBV10-3 and TRBJ1-2, with D possibly TRBD1 on 5 matching bases. CDR1 and CDR2 from the germline V gene are ENHRY and SYGVKD. The germline V and J ends were trimmed by 3 bases and 7 bases, with 12 bases remaining between them. This CDR3 contains 13 residues. CDR3 DNA sequence: TGTGCCATCAGTGAATCACAGGTGGCTGGCTACACCTTC. Translated, it gives CAISESQVAGYTF.

This rearrangement joins TRBV5-4 to TRBJ2-7; tentative D call: TRBD2 (5 bases). CDR3 length: 12 amino acids. Trimming stripped 3 bases from V and 6 bases from J, with 10 bases between. Germline lookup yields CDR1 SGHNT and CDR2 YYREEE (reference sequence). The CDR3 nucleotides are TGTGCCAGCAGCTCTGGCGGGTCCGAGCAGTACTTC. This sequence encodes CASSSGGSEQYF.

The chain recombines TRBV28 with TRBJ2-6; D not certain. From germline, CDR1 is MDHEN and CDR2 SYDVKM. Trimming left V 7 bases short and J 2 bases short, with 6 bases between. This CDR3 region has 13 residues. The CDR3 sequence: CASTPAGANVLTF. Written as DNA, the CDR3 is TGTGCCAGCACCCCAGCTGGGGCCAACGTCCTGACTTTC.

This chain joins TRBV5-1 and TRBJ1-5; perhaps TRBD1 as D (6 bases). Per germline, CDR1 SGHRS and CDR2 YFSETQ. V gave up 6 bases and J gave up 2 bases, with 27 bases separating them. The CDR3 has 19 residues. The CDR3 nucleotides read TGCGCCAGCACCACACTAACGCGGACAGATGAGGGGGGCAATCAGCCCCAGCATTTT. As protein: CASTTLTRTDEGGNQPQHF.

The chain employs TRBV19 and TRBJ2-1, with 13 bases fitting TRBD2. The V gene end was trimmed by 6 bases and the J gene end by 8 bases; junction bases not matched to a gene: 10. The CDR3 is 16 amino acids. CDR1 LNHDA and CDR2 SQIVND come from the germline V gene (reference sequence). This CDR3 reads CASRTWTSGSNYEQFF. CDR3 in DNA: TGTGCCAGTAGGACCTGGACTAGCGGGAGTAACTATGAGCAGTTCTTC.

V and J are TRBV6-5 and TRBJ2-7, with 12 bases aligning to TRBD1. The CDR3 runs 15 residues. Germline CDR1 is MNHEY and CDR2 is SVGAGI. With 4 bases clipped from V and 7 bases from J, the junction kept 8 bases outside the gene matches. The CDR3 DNA is TGTGCCAGCAGTTCGTCCCGGGACAGGGGGCTAGAGCAGTACTTC. Its translation: CASSSSRDRGLEQYF.